This TCR beta chain was profiled in a study of blood T cell repertoires in COVID-19. Whole-study context: PBMCs, B-cell-depleted T cells, or T cells provided the cDNA or gDNA that made up the material.

Study processing details: Amplification with reference gene primers provided the estimates of nucleated cell counts. Libraries were prepared by immunoSEQ multiplex PCR; TCRdb keeps only in-frame clonotypes and omits some of them. D and trimming were read from the DNA, whereas the V and J calls and clone size are those reported in that table. This sample yields more than 200,000 clones, of which less than 85% are seen a single time; about 2% belongs to the top ten. CDR1 SNHLY and CDR2 FYNNEI come from the germline V gene. V was trimmed by 2 bases and J by 4 bases, leaving 17 bases between them. The CDR3 sequence is 16 residues long. Participants had their cohort set by participant-reported clinical history. Donors in Cohort 3 who had recovered were those with two negative PCRs, healthcare professional clearance, or resolution of their symptoms.

This receptor was taken from a man aged 55 to 70 who had recovered from COVID-19. Sequenced sample: PBMCs or T cells enriched from blood (not recorded which). V and J are TRBV2 and TRBJ1-2, with a tentative D call TRBD1 (5 bases). The CDR3 loop reads CASSEFLVGRAYGYTF. The CDR3 DNA reads as TGTGCCAGCAGTGAATTCCTTGTCGGCAGGGCCTATGGCTACACCTTC. The variable domain in full, completed from reference TRBV2 and TRBJ1-2, reads EPEVTQTPSHQVTQMGQEVILRCVPISNHLYFYWYRQILGQKVEFLVSFYNNEISEKSEIFDDQFSVERPDGSNFTLKIRSTKLEDSAMYFCASSEFLVGRAYGYTFGSGTRLTVV.